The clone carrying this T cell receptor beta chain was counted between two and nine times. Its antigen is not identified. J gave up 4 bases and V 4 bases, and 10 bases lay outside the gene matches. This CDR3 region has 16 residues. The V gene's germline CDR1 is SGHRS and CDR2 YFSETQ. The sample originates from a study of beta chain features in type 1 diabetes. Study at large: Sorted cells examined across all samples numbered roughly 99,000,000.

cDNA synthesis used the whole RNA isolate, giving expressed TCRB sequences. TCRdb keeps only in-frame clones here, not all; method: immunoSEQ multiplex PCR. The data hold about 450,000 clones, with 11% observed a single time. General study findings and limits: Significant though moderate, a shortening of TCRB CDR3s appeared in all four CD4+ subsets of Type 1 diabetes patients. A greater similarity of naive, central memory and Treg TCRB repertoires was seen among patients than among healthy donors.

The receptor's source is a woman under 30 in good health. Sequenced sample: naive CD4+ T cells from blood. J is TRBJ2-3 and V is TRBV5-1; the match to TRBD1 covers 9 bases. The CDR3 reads CASSTTGQGYADTQYF. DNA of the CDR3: TGCGCCAGCAGCACGACGGGACAGGGCTACGCAGATACGCAGTATTTT. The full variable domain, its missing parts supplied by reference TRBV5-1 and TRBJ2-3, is KAGVTQTPRYLIKTRGQQVTLSCSPISGHRSVSWYQQTPGQGLQFLFEYFSETQRNKGNFPGRFSGRQFSNSRSEMNVSTLELGDSALYLCASSTTGQGYADTQYFGPGTRLTVL.